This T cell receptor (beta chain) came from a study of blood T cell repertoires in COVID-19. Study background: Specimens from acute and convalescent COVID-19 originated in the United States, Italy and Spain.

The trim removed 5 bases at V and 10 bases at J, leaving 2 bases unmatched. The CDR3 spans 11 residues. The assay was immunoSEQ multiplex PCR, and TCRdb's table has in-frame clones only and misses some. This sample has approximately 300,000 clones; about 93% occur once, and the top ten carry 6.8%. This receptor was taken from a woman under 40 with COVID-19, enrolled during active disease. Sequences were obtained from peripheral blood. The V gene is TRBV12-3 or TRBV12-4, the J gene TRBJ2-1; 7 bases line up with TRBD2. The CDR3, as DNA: TGTGCCAGCAGTCAAGCGGGGGAGCAGTTCTTC. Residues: CASSQAGEQFF.